The entry that follows covers one T cell receptor (beta chain) sequence. Its specificity is unknown. In the PCR, 60 Vbeta and 13 Jbeta primers were used. The method was immunoSEQ multiplex PCR; TCRdb's version includes in-frame clones alone and lacks a portion of them. The sample has about 76,000 clones; around 80% are singletons. This record belongs to a study of cytomegalovirus exposure and HLA in healthy donors. Germline V gene sequence: CDR1 MNHNS, CDR2 SASEGT. The J segment lost 5 bases and the V segment lost 4 bases, leaving 6 bases of the junction unmatched. The CDR3 length is 14 residues. Whole-study results and caveats: Being productive about 90% or about 30% of the time was typical of most TCR beta V segments in an earlier analysis. There were a few CMV-associated chains whose specificity for CMV antigens was confirmed in vitro.

This clonotype was obtained from a male donor in good health and CMV-seropositive. The sequenced sample was PBMCs. V is TRBV6-1 and J is TRBJ2-5, with TRBD1 matching over 8 bases. The CDR3 DNA follows: TGTGCCAGCAGTGGAACTCAGGGGGCCGAGACCCAGTACTTC. It is translated as CASSGTQGAETQYF.